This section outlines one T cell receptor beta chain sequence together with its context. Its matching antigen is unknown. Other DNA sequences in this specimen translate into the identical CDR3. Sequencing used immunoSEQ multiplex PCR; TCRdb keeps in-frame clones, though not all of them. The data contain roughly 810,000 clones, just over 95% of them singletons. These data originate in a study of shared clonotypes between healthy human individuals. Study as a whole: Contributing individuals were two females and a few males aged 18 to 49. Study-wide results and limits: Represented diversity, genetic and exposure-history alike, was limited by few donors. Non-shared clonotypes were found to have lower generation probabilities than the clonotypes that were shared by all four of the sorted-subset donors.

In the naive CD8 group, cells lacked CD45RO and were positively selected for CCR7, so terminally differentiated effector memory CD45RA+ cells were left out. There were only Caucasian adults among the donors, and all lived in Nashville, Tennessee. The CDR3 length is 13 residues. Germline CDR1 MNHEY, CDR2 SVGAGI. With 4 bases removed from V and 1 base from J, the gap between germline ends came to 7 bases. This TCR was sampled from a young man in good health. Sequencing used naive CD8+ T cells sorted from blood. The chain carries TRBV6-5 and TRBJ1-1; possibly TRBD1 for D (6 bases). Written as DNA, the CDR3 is TGTGCCAGCAGTTCACAGGGGAACACTGAAGCTTTCTTT. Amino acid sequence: CASSSQGNTEAFF.